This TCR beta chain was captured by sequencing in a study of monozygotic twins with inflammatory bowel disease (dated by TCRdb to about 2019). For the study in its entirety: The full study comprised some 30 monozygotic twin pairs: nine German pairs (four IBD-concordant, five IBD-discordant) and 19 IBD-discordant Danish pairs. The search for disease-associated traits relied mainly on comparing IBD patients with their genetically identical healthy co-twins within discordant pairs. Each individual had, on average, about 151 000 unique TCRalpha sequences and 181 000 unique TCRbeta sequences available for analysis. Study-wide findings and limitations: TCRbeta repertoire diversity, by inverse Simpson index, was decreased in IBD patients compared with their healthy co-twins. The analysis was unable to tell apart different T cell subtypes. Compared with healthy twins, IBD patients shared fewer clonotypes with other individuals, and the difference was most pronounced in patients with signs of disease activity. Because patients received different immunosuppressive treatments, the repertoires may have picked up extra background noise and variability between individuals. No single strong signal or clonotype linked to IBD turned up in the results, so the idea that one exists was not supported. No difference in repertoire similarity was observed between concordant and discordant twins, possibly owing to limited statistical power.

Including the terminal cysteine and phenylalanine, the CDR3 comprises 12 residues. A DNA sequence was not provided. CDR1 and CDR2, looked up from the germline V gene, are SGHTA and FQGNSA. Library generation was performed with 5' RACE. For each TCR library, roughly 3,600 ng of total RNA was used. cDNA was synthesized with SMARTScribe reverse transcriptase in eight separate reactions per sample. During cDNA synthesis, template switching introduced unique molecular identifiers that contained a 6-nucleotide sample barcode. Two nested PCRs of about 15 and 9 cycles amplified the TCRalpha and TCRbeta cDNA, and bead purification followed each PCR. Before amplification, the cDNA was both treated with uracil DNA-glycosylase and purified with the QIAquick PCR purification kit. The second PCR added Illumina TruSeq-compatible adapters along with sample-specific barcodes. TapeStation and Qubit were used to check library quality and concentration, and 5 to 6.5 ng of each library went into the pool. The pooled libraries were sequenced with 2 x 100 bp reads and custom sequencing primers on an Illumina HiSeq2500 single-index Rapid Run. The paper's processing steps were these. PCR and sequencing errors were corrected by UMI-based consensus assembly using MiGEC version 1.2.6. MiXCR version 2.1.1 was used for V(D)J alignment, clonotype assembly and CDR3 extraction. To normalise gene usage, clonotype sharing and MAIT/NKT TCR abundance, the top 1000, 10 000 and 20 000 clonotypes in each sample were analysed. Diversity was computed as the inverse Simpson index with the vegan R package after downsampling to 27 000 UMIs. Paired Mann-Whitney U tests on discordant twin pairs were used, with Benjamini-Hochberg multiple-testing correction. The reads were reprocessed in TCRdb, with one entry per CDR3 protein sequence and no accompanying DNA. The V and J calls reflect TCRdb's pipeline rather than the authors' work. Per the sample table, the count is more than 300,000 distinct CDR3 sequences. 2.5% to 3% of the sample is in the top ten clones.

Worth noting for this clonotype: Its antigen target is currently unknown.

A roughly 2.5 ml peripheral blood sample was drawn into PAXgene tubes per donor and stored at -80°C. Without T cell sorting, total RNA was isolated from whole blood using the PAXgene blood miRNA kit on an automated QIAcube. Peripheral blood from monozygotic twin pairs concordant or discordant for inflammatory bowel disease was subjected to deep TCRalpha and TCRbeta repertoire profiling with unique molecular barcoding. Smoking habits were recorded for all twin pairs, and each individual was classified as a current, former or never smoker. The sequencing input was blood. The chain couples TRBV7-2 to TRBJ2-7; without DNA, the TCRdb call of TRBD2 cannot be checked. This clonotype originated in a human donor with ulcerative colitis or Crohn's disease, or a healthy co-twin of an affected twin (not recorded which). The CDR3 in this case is CASGGLAYEQYF.